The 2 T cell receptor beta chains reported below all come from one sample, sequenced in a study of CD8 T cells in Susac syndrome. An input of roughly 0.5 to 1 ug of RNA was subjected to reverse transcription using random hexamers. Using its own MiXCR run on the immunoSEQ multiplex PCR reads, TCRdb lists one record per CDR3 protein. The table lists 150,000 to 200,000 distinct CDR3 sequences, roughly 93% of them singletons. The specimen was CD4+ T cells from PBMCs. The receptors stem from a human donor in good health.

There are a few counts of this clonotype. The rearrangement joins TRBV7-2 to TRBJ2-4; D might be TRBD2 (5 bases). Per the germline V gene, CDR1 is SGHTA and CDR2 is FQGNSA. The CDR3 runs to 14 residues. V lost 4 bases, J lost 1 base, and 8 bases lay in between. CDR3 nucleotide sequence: TGTGCCAGCAGCTCGGACTTTGCCAAAAACATTCAGTACTTC. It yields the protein CASSSDFAKNIQYF.

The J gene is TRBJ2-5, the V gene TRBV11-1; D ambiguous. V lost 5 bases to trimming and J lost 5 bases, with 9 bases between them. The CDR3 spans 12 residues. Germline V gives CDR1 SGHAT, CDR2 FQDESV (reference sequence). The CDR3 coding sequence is TGTGCCAGCAGCGTCAACGGGGAGACCCAGTACTTC. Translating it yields CASSVNGETQYF.